Shown below are 10 T cell receptor beta chains from a single sample sequenced in a study of cytomegalovirus exposure and HLA in healthy donors listed by TCRdb under 2017. Library preparation employed the immunoSEQ multiplex PCR assay. The multiplex PCR relied on a mix of 60 forward primers for TCR Vbeta segments and 13 reverse primers for TCR Jbeta segments. The source is immuneACCESS, and TCRdb retained only in-frame sequences with V and J called. Part of the clones is not carried over; for the studies checked, unresolved V genes explain less than half of this, and the remainder is unexplained. The table for this sample lists a few hundred thousand clones; around 83% of them were counted only once. Roughly 1.3% of the sample lies in the top ten. The sample comprised PBMCs. The source is a girl under 18 in good health and CMV-seronegative.

The chain combines TRBV28 with TRBJ2-1; TRBD2 matches at 10 bases. The CDR3 is 16 residues long. Germline assignment: CDR1 MDHEN and CDR2 SYDVKM. V lost 7 bases, J lost 2 bases, and 8 bases stayed unmatched. The DNA of the CDR3 is TGTGCCAGCATGGTAGCGGGAGGTATTACCTACAATGAGCAGTTCTTC. As protein: CASMVAGGITYNEQFF.

The chain couples TRBV5-1 to TRBJ1-2, with 7 bases matching TRBD1. This CDR3 is built from 15 residues. Per the germline V gene, CDR1 is SGHRS and CDR2 is YFSETQ. V shed 4 bases and J 5 bases; nucleotides not matched to a gene: 11. Here the CDR3 reads CASSTEGARFYGYTF. CDR3 DNA: TGCGCCAGCAGCACAGAGGGGGCGCGATTTTATGGCTACACCTTC. Using reference TRBV5-1 and TRBJ1-2 for the parts outside the CDR3, the full variable domain is KAGVTQTPRYLIKTRGQQVTLSCSPISGHRSVSWYQQTPGQGLQFLFEYFSETQRNKGNFPGRFSGRQFSNSRSEMNVSTLELGDSALYLCASSTEGARFYGYTFGSGTRLTVV.

CDR3 in amino acids: CASSPHGLRHNEQFF. The CDR3 DNA follows: TGTGCCAGCAGCCCCCATGGACTCCGACACAATGAGCAGTTCTTC. The V and J genes are TRBV7-9 and TRBJ2-1; perhaps TRBD2 as D (5 bases). The CDR3 is 15 residues long. Germline CDR1 SEHNR, CDR2 FQNEAQ (reference sequence). V shed 5 bases and J shed 5 bases, with 16 bases lying between them. Full variable domain (rest looked up from reference TRBV7-9 and TRBJ2-1): DTGVSQNPRHKITKRGQNVTFRCDPISEHNRLYWYRQTLGQGPEFLTYFQNEAQLEKSRLLSDRFSAERPKGSFSTLEIQRTEQGDSAMYLCASSPHGLRHNEQFFGPGTRLTVL.

This clone was seen a handful of times. V gene TRBV2 combines with J gene TRBJ1-5, with no clear D. Between the trimmed V and J ends, which lost 4 bases and 2 bases, there was a span of 3 bases. From germline, CDR1 is SNHLY and CDR2 FYNNEI. The CDR3 is 12 residues long. The CDR3 DNA is TGTGCCAGCAGTGGCGGCAATCAGCCCCAGCATTTT. Protein: CASSGGNQPQHF.

The rearrangement joins TRBV30 to TRBJ1-1; maybe TRBD1 (5 bases). Between the trimmed V and J ends, which lost 0 bases and 0 bases, there was a span of 8 bases. This CDR3 has 14 residues. The germline CDR1 and CDR2 sequences are GTSNPN and SVGIG (reference sequence). This CDR3 is CAWSVTGMNTEAFF. CDR3 nucleotide sequence: TGTGCCTGGAGTGTTACAGGAATGAACACTGAAGCTTTCTTT.

The CDR3: CASSLAKGAGGYTF. The CDR3 coding sequence is TGTGCCAGCAGCTTGGCCAAGGGGGCGGGTGGCTACACCTTC. The gene calls are TRBV5-4 and TRBJ1-2; 7 positions agree with TRBD1. The CDR3 loop spans 14 amino acids. Germline V gene lookup returns CDR1 SGHNT and CDR2 YYREEE (reference sequence). J was trimmed by 7 bases and V by 0 bases; bases with no gene match: 6.

The V gene is TRBV6-5, the J gene TRBJ1-1; D gene unclear. Germline CDR1 reads MNHEY; CDR2 reads SVGAGI. The CDR3 is made up of 11 amino acids. V lost 4 bases, J lost 4 bases, and 4 bases lay in between. The CDR3 reads CASSSGTEAFF. In nucleotides, the CDR3 is TGTGCCAGCAGTTCCGGCACTGAAGCTTTCTTT.

The chain combines TRBV7-6 with TRBJ2-7; 9 bases map to TRBD1. V gave up 1 base and J gave up 3 bases; unmatched junction bases: 4. CDR3 size: 15 residues. The germline CDR1 and CDR2 sequences are SGHVS and FNYEAQ. The CDR3 is CASSLGQGDYYEQYF. CDR3 bases: TGTGCCAGCAGCTTAGGACAGGGGGATTACTACGAGCAGTACTTC.

The genes are TRBV28 and TRBJ2-2, with TRBD2 matching 9 bases. The CDR3 contains 16 residues. In germline, CDR1 is MDHEN, CDR2 SYDVKM. V gave up 2 bases and J gave up 4 bases; unmatched junction bases: 5. The CDR3 DNA reads TGTGCCAGCAGTTTAGTAGCGGGAGCGATCACCGGGGAGCTGTTTTTT. This codes for CASSLVAGAITGELFF.

This clone was seen a single time. This chain links TRBV27 with TRBJ2-7; 10 bases are shared with TRBD1. The CDR3 covers 14 residues. J was trimmed by 3 bases and V by 5 bases; bases with no gene match: 4. Germline V gene sequence: CDR1 MNHEY, CDR2 SMNVEV (reference sequence). The CDR3 reads CASSRQGAVYEQYF. CDR3 DNA: TGTGCCAGCAGTCGACAGGGGGCGGTCTACGAGCAGTACTTC.